This T cell receptor beta chain derives from a study of shared clonotypes between healthy human individuals. Findings and limits, study-wide: As a rule, naive subsets had a larger estimated richness than memory subsets. The sole specimen, blood, was sampled, and tissue repertoires likely differ. Lower generation probabilities were found for non-shared clonotypes than for those shared by all four donors.

Authors' data handling: There were no quality scores in the junction-only immunoSEQ sequences, so filtering differed. This table comes from immunoSEQ multiplex PCR, and its TCRdb copy is limited to in-frame clones, with some not included. That table gives V, J and clone size, and the DNA gave D and trimming. The table lists a few million clones, just over 90% of them singletons, with around 1.7% in the top ten. Positively selected for CCR7, the CD45RO-negative cells used as naive CD8 cells excluded terminally differentiated effector memory CD45RA+ cells. As for this clone: Its cognate antigen is unknown.

The sequencing sample was made of naive CD8+ T cells from PBMCs. The receptor was isolated from a man between 18 and 35 years old in good health. Some clones in this sample may be carry-over from other donors' samples.

The CDR3 protein is CASRTDLSNEQFF. The CDR3 bases are TGTGCCAGCAGGACGGACTTATCCAATGAGCAGTTCTTC. The gene calls are TRBV9 and TRBJ2-1, with TRBD2 as a possible D gene (5 bases). The V and J ends lost 5 bases and 6 bases respectively, with 12 bases between them. The germline V gene encodes CDR1 SGDLS and CDR2 YYNGEE. CDR3 size: 13 residues.